The 24 T cell receptor beta chains below were found in one sample sequenced in a study of T cells in Graves' hyperthyroidism and ophthalmopathy (dated by TCRdb to between 2019 and 2020). The library was prepared using multiplex PCR. Reads for this sample came from an Illumina HiSeq 2000. The TCR beta CDR3 regions were amplified from RNA transcripts. The TCR CDR3 was subjected to a first round of RT-PCR using the HTBI primer set and the Qiagen OneStep RT-PCR kit. The raw public data were reprocessed by TCRdb itself: fastp quality trimming at Q25, MiXCR clonotype calling, in-frame beta chains only. Rows with one shared CDR3 protein collapse into an entry with the most common genes and DNA. The sample has roughly 510,000 distinct CDR3 sequences on record, 40% to 55% of them singletons. 44% of the sample rests with the top ten. The sample consisted of peripheral blood or thyroid tissue (not recorded which). These receptors were collected from an adult woman with Graves' disease, either hyperthyroidism or ophthalmopathy (not recorded which).

J is TRBJ2-7 and V is TRBV7-8; D uncertain. CDR1 and CDR2 (germline): SGHVS, FQNEAQ. V was cut by 0 bases and J by 5 bases, with 5 bases left in between. The CDR3 covers 12 residues. As DNA, the CDR3 is TGTGCCAGCAGCTTAGCTTGGAACGAGCAGTACTTC. It encodes CASSLAWNEQYF. The full variable domain, with the rest looked up from reference TRBV7-8 and TRBJ2-7, is GAGVSQSPRYKVAKRGQDVALRCDPISGHVSLFWYQQALGQGPEFLTYFQNEAQLDKSGLPSDRFFAERPEGSVSTLKIQRTQQEDSAVYLCASSLAWNEQYFGPGTRLTVT.

The chain has TRBV29-1 and TRBJ2-7, with 11 bases matching TRBD2. This CDR3 has 12 residues. Germline lookup yields CDR1 SQVTM and CDR2 ANQGSEA. Germline trimming cut 7 bases from V and 8 bases from J; bases unmatched to any gene: 7. The CDR3, as DNA: TGCAGCGCAACTAGCGGGAGTCCCCAGCAGTACTTC. It codes for CSATSGSPQQYF.

This clonotype was counted a few times. The chain is built from TRBV2 and TRBJ2-2; TRBD2 matches at 10 bases. V lost 5 bases and J lost 7; bases outside the gene matches: 10. This CDR3 has 16 amino acids. Germline-derived CDR1 and CDR2 are SNHLY and FYNNEI. CDR3 protein: CASSRASGSRFGELFF. The CDR3 DNA follows: TGTGCCAGCAGTCGCGCTAGCGGGAGCAGGTTCGGGGAGCTGTTTTTT.

The chain links TRBV7-9 to TRBJ2-7, with 8 bases lining up with TRBD1. The V gene end was trimmed by 5 bases and the J gene end by 5 bases; junction bases not matched to a gene: 8. The CDR3 extends over 14 amino acids. The germline V gene encodes CDR1 SEHNR and CDR2 FQNEAQ (reference sequence). The CDR3 bases are TGTGCCAGCAGCCACCGGGACAGGCGGCACGAGCAGTACTTC. Translation gives CASSHRDRRHEQYF.

This clonotype has more than one count but fewer than ten. This chain links TRBV24-1 with TRBJ1-5, with a weak D call TRBD1 (6 bases). Per the germline V gene, CDR1 is KGHDR and CDR2 is SFDVKD. Trimming pared 9 bases from V and 1 base from J, leaving 6 bases between. The CDR3 runs to 12 residues. CDR3 sequence: CATGQSNQPQHF. CDR3 coding DNA: TGTGCCACCGGACAGAGCAATCAGCCCCAGCATTTT.

The rearrangement uses TRBV29-1 and TRBJ1-1; 8 bases map to TRBD1. J lost 1 base, V lost 8 bases, and 9 bases had no gene match. Looked up from germline, CDR1 is SQVTM and CDR2 is ANQGSEA. The CDR3 is 14 residues long. The CDR3 loop is CSTTGDSANTEAFF. The CDR3 region has the DNA TGCAGCACGACAGGGGACTCAGCGAACACTGAAGCTTTCTTT.

This clonotype showed up many times. This chain links TRBV10-3 with TRBJ1-6; D is uncertain. V lost 0 bases and J lost 8, with 5 bases in between. Germline V CDR1 and CDR2: ENHRY, SYGVKD. The CDR3 has 13 residues. CDR3 coding DNA: TGTGCCATCAGTGAGTCTCGGGATTCACCCCTCCACTTT. Amino acids: CAISESRDSPLHF.

This clonotype was found many times. The V and J genes are TRBV14 and TRBJ2-5; weak D call: TRBD1 (5 bases). V lost 3 bases and J 6 bases, leaving 8 bases between the germline ends. The CDR3 extends over 12 amino acids. Per germline, CDR1 SGHDN and CDR2 FVKESK. CDR3 DNA: TGTGCCAGCAGCCAGACAGAAAAGACCCAGTACTTC. Protein product: CASSQTEKTQYF.

There are many counts of this clonotype. The chain uses TRBV3-1 and TRBJ1-3; D uncertain. The CDR3 extends over 12 amino acids. Germline CDR1 and CDR2: LGHDT and YNNKEL (reference sequence). Trimming pared 8 bases from V and 2 bases from J, leaving 7 bases between. CDR3 amino acids: CASGQAGNTIYF. The CDR3 region has the DNA TGTGCCAGCGGGCAAGCTGGAAACACCATATATTTT.

This clonotype came up many times. The chain combines TRBV20-1 with TRBJ2-5; D not resolved. CDR1 is DFQATT and CDR2 is SNEGSKA in the germline V gene (reference sequence). V lost 2 bases to trimming and J lost 2 bases, with 6 bases between them. CDR3 length: 12 amino acids. CDR3 DNA: TGCAGTGCTAGAACGGTACAAGAGACCCAGTACTTC. It specifies CSARTVQETQYF.

This clonotype has a count of ten or more. V gene TRBV6-1 combines with J gene TRBJ1-3; TRBD1 is a possible D gene (5 bases). Germline CDR1 and CDR2: MNHNS and SASEGT. This CDR3 is 14 amino acids long. V lost 7 bases, J lost 4 bases, and 14 bases lay in between. The CDR3, as DNA: TGTGCCAGCACCCTAGGGGCAACAGGAAACACCATATATTTT. It codes for CASTLGATGNTIYF.

This clonotype was seen at least ten times. This chain links TRBV7-2 with TRBJ1-1; a possible D gene is TRBD1 (6 bases). This CDR3 spans 13 amino acids. Trimming removed 6 bases at V and 3 bases at J, with 11 bases between. Germline CDR1 and CDR2: SGHTA and FQGNSA. The CDR3 spells CASSLQGYTEAFF. CDR3 nucleotides: TGTGCCAGCAGTTTGCAGGGGTACACTGAAGCTTTCTTT.

This clonotype turned up a few times. The V and J genes are TRBV10-3 and TRBJ2-7; TRBD1 is a possible D gene (6 bases). The V gene lost 4 bases and the J gene lost 2 bases, with 12 bases spanning the gap. This CDR3 contains 14 residues. The germline gives CDR1 ENHRY, CDR2 SYGVKD. The chain's CDR3 is CAISVGTRTYEQYF. CDR3 coding DNA: TGTGCCATCAGTGTAGGGACACGGACCTACGAGCAGTACTTC.

This clonotype was counted at least ten times. The rearrangement links TRBV3-1 to TRBJ1-1, with 7 bases identical to TRBD1. Germline V gene sequence: CDR1 LGHDT, CDR2 YNNKEL (reference sequence). With 4 bases clipped from V and 5 bases from J, the junction kept 7 bases outside the gene matches. This CDR3 spans 14 amino acids. CDR3 coding DNA: TGTGCCAGCAGCCCCCGGGACAGATGGACTGAAGCTTTCTTT. Its protein is CASSPRDRWTEAFF.

The V gene is TRBV10-3, the J gene TRBJ1-1; TRBD1 is a possible D gene (6 bases). The germline gives CDR1 ENHRY, CDR2 SYGVKD. V dropped 6 bases and J dropped 2 bases, with 13 bases sitting between them. The CDR3 runs 14 residues. This CDR3 reads CAIRFTGPNTEAFF. In DNA form, the CDR3 reads TGTGCCATCAGATTTACAGGGCCAAACACTGAAGCTTTCTTT.

This clonotype was observed a few times. The rearrangement links TRBV19 to TRBJ2-5; a weak D match, TRBD2 (6 bases). Germline CDR1 and CDR2: LNHDA and SQIVND (reference sequence). The CDR3 is 13 residues long. The ends were cut back, 4 bases at V and 6 bases at J, with 12 bases in the middle. The CDR3 sequence is CASSNQGGKTQYF. As DNA, the CDR3 is TGTGCCAGTAGTAACCAGGGCGGGAAGACCCAGTACTTC.

This clonotype was observed a few times. This chain connects TRBV7-2 to TRBJ1-6; 7 nucleotides align to TRBD1. Trimming took 5 bases from V and 3 from J; bases not matched to a gene: 7. This CDR3 region has 16 residues. The germline gives CDR1 SGHTA, CDR2 FQGNSA. The CDR3 loop reads CASSKGGTVYNSPLHF. Written as DNA, the CDR3 is TGTGCCAGCAGCAAAGGGGGGACAGTCTATAATTCACCCCTCCACTTT.

The chain uses TRBV11-2 and TRBJ2-5; D perhaps matches TRBD1 (5 bases). V was cut by 7 bases and J by 5 bases, with 35 bases left in between. Per the germline V gene, CDR1 is SGHAT and CDR2 is FQNNGV. This CDR3 contains 20 residues. The CDR3 sequence is CASTLGSSNYGCWHRETQYF. The DNA of the CDR3 is TGTGCCAGCACCCTTGGTTCATCGAACTATGGGTGCTGGCACAGGGAGACCCAGTACTTC.

J is TRBJ2-7 and V is TRBV19; 9 bases are shared with TRBD1. Losses at the gene ends were 2 bases for V and 6 bases for J; bases not matched to a gene: 8. The germline V gene has CDR1 LNHDA and CDR2 SQIVND (reference sequence). The CDR3 is 15 amino acids. Here the CDR3 reads CASSISRGTGREQYF. CDR3 DNA sequence: TGTGCCAGTAGTATATCTCGAGGGACAGGGCGCGAGCAGTACTTC.

Ten or more counts support this clonotype. V is TRBV10-3 and J is TRBJ2-7; the D gene is possibly TRBD1 (5 bases). Germline CDR1 ENHRY, CDR2 SYGVKD. V lost 8 bases to trimming and J lost 6 bases, with 20 bases between them. The CDR3 is made up of 14 amino acids. For the CDR3, the DNA is TGTGCCATCGCCGCAGGGCTTTTAGGGATCGAGCAGTACTTC. Translated: CAIAAGLLGIEQYF.

This clonotype was found many times. The V and J genes are TRBV27 and TRBJ1-2; 9 nucleotides align to TRBD1. This CDR3 region has 14 residues. The trim removed 5 bases at V and 8 bases at J, leaving 9 bases unmatched. Germline values: CDR1 MNHEY, CDR2 SMNVEV (reference sequence). CDR3 nucleotides: TGTGCCAGCAGTACAAGGACAGGGGCCGGCGGCTACACCTTC. Translated, it gives CASSTRTGAGGYTF.

The chain joins TRBV12-3 or TRBV12-4 to TRBJ1-5; D perhaps matches TRBD1 (5 bases). The CDR3 sequence is 15 residues long. The CDR3 is CASALGDDSNQPQHF. The CDR3 DNA is TGTGCTAGTGCCTTAGGGGACGATAGCAATCAGCCCCAGCATTTT.

This clonotype was found many times. The rearrangement uses TRBV7-3 and TRBJ2-5; 11 positions match TRBD1. CDR1 and CDR2 from the germline V gene are SGHTA and FQGTGA. V was pared by 8 bases and J by 4 bases, with 3 bases of the junction left unmatched. The CDR3 is 13 residues long. In DNA form, the CDR3 reads TGTGCCAGCGGACAGGGGGCGGGAGAGACCCAGTACTTC. It specifies CASGQGAGETQYF.

The chain carries TRBV10-2 and TRBJ1-2; D might be TRBD1 (5 bases). Germline V CDR1 and CDR2: WSHSY, SAAADI. Trimming shortened V by 4 bases and J by 3 bases, and 9 bases separated the two germline ends. CDR3 length equals 13 residues. In DNA form, the CDR3 reads TGCGCCAGCAGTGCGGACATGGACTATGGCTACACCTTC. Its translation is CASSADMDYGYTF.